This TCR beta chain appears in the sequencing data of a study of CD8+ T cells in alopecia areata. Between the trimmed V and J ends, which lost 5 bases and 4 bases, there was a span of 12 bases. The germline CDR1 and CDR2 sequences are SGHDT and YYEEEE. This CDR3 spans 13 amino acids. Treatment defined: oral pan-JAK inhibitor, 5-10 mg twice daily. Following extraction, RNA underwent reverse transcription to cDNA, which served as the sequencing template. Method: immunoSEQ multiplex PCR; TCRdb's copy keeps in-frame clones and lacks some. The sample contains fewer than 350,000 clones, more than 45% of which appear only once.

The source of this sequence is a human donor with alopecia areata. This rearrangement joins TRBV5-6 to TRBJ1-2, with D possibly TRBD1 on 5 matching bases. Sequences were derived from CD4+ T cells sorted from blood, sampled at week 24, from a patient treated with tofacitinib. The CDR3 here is CASRIQEIYGYTF. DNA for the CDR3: TGTGCCAGCAGGATACAGGAAATCTATGGCTACACCTTC.